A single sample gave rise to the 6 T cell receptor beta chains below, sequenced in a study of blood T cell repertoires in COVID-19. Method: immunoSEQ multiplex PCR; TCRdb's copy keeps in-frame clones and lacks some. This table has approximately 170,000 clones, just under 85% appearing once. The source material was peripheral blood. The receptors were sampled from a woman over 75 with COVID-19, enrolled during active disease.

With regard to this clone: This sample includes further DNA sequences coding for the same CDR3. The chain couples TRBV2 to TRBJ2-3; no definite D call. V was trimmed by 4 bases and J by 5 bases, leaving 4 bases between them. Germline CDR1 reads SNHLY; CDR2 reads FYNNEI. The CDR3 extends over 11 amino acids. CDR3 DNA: TGTGCCAGCAGTGTTATAGATACGCAGTATTTT. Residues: CASSVIDTQYF.

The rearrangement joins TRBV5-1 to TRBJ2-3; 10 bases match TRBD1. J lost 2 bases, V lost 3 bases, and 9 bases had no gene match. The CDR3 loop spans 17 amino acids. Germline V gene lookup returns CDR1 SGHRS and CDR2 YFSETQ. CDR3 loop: CASSSTRTGGITDTQYF. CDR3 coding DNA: TGCGCCAGCAGCTCTACTCGGACAGGGGGAATCACAGATACGCAGTATTTT.

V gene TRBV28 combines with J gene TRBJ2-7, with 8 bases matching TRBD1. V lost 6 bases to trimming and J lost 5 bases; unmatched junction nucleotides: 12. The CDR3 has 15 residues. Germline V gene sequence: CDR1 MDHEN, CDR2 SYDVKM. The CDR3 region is CASSPSMTGVDEQYF. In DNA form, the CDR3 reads TGTGCCAGCAGCCCCTCGATGACAGGGGTCGACGAGCAGTACTTC.

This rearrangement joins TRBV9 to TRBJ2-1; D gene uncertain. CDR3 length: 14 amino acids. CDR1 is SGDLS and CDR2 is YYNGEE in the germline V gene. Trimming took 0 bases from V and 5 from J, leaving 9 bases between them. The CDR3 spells CASSVVTGNNEQFF. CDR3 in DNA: TGTGCCAGCAGCGTAGTTACGGGTAACAATGAGCAGTTCTTC.

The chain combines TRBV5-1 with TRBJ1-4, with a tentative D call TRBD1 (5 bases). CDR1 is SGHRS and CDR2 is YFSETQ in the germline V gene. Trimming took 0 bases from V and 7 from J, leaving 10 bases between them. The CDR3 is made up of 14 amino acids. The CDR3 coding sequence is TGCGCCAGCAGCTTGGCGGGGAGGGGTGAAAAACTGTTTTTT. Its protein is CASSLAGRGEKLFF. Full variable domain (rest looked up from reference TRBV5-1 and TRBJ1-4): KAGVTQTPRYLIKTRGQQVTLSCSPISGHRSVSWYQQTPGQGLQFLFEYFSETQRNKGNFPGRFSGRQFSNSRSEMNVSTLELGDSALYLCASSLAGRGEKLFFGSGTQLSVL.

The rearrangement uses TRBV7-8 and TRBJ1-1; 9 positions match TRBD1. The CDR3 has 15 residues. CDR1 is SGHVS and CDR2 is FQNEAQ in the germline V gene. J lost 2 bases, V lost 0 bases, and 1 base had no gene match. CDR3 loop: CASSLAGQGNTEAFF. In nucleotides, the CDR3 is TGTGCCAGCAGCTTAGCGGGACAGGGAAACACTGAAGCTTTCTTT.